This TCR beta chain was sequenced for a study of vaccination and CD4 T cells after COVID-19. Study overall: Convalescent donors totaled six males and four females, including two who were Hispanic.

This CDR3 region has 15 residues. Trimming took 6 bases from V and 4 from J; bases not matched to a gene: 9. The germline V gene encodes CDR1 ENHRY and CDR2 SYGVKD. Treatment reported: approximately 9-day PBMC culture with coronavirus spike peptide pools or control peptides (ViraFEST assay). Culture conditions combined around 2 million PBMCs per well with roughly 10 IU/ml IL-2 and around 10 ug/ml peptide pools. With regard to this clonotype: Antigen: not known.

Oncomine TCR Beta short-read sequencing was applied to DNA from cultured CD4+ T cells. Genomic DNA from cultured CD4+ T cells was extracted. Via MiXCR, TCRdb re-called the PCR reads, giving one row per CDR3 protein. Of around 19,000 distinct CDR3 sequences in the sample, 45% to 60% were seen once. This TCR derives from a human donor who had recovered from COVID-19. V gene TRBV10-3 combines with J gene TRBJ2-3; 8 nucleotides align to TRBD1. Sequencing used CD4+ T cells from blood, cultured in vitro. The CDR3 is CAIRQGQASADTQYF. Written as DNA, the CDR3 is TGTGCCATCAGGCAGGGACAGGCCAGTGCAGATACGCAGTATTTT.